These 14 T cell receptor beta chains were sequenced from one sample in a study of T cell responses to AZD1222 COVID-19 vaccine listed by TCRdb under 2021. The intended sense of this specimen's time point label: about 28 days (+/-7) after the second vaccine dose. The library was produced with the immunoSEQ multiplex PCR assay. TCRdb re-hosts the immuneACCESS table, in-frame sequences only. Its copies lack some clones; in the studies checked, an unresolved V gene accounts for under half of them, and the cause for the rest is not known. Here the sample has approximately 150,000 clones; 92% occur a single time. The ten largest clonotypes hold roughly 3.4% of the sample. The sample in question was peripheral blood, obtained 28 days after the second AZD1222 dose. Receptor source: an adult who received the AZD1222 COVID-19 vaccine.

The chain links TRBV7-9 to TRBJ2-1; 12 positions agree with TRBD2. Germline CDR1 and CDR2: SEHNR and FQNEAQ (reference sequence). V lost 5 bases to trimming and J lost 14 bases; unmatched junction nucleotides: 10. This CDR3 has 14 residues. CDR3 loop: CASSRGRLAGVEFF. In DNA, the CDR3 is TGTGCCAGCAGCCGCGGCAGACTAGCGGGAGTGGAGTTCTTC.

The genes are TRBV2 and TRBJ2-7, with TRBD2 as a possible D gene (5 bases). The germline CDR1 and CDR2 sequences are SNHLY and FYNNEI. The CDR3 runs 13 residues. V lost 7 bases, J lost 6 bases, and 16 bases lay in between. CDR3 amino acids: CASTPGLAGEQYF. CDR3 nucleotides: TGTGCCAGCACCCCCGGTCTGGCGGGCGAGCAGTACTTC. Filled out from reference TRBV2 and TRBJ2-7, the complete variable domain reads EPEVTQTPSHQVTQMGQEVILRCVPISNHLYFYWYRQILGQKVEFLVSFYNNEISEKSEIFDDQFSVERPDGSNFTLKIRSTKLEDSAMYFCASTPGLAGEQYFGPGTRLTVT.

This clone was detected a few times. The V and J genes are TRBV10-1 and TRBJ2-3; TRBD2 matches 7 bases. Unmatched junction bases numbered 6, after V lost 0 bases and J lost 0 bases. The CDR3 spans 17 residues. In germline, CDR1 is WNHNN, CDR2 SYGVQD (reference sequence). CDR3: CASSESLLASSTDTQYF. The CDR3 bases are TGCGCCAGCAGTGAGTCTTTACTAGCGTCTAGCACAGATACGCAGTATTTT.

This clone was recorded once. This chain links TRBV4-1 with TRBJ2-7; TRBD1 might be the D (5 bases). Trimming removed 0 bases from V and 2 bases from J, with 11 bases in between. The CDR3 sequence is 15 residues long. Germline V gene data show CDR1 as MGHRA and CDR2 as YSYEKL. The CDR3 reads CASSQDQAGTYEQYF. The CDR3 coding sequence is TGCGCCAGCAGCCAAGATCAGGCAGGGACCTACGAGCAGTACTTC.

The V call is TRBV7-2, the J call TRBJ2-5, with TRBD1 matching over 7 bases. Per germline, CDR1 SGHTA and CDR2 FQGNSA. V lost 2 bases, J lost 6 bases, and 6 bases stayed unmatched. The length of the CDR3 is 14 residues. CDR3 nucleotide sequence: TGTGCCAGCAGCTTATCCGACAGGGAAAAGACCCAGTACTTC. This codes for CASSLSDREKTQYF.

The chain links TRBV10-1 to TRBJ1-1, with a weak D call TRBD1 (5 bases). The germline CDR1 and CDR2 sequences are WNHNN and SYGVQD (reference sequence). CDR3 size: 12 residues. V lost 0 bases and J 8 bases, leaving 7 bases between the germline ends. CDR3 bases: TGCGCCAGCAGTGAGTCCGGGACCGAAGCTTTCTTT. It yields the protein CASSESGTEAFF.

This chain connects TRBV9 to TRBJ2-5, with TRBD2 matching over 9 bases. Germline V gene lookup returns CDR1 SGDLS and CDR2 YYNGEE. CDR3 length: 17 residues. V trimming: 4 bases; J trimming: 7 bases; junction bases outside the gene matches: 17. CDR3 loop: CASSRIAGERGRVTQYF. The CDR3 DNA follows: TGTGCCAGCAGCAGGATAGCGGGAGAAAGGGGAAGAGTGACCCAGTACTTC.

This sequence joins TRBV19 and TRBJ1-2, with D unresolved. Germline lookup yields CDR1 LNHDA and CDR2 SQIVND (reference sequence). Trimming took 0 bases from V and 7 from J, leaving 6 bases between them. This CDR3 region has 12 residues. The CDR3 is CASSIEGSGYTF. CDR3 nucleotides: TGTGCCAGTAGTATAGAAGGGAGTGGCTACACCTTC.

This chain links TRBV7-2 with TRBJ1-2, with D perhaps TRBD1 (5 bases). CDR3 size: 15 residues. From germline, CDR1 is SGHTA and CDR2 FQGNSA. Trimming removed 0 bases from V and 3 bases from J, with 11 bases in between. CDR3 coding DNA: TGTGCCAGCAGCTTAGCGGGGACGGGTGACTATGGCTACACCTTC. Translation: CASSLAGTGDYGYTF.

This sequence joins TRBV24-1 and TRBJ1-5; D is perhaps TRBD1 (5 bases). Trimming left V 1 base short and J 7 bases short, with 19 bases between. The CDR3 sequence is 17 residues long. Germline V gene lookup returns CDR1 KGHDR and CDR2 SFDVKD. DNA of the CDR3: TGTGCCACCAGTGATTTTGAGGGGTTTACCACCGGGCAGCCCCAGCATTTT. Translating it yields CATSDFEGFTTGQPQHF.

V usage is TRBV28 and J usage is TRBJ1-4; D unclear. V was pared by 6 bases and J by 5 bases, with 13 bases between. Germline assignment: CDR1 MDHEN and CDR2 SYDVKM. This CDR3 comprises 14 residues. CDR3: CASSSNSMNEKLFF. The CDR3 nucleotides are TGTGCCAGCAGCAGCAACAGCATGAATGAAAAACTGTTTTTT.

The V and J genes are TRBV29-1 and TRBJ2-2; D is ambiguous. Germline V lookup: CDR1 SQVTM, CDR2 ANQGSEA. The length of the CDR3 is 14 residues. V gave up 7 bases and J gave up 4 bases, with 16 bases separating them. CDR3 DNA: TGCAGCGCGTCACGCATCGAGTCCACCGGGGAGCTGTTTTTT. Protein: CSASRIESTGELFF.

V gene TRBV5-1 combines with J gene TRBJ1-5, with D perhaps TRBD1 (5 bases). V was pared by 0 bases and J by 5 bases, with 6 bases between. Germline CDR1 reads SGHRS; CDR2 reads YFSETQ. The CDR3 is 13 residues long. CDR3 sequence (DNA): TGCGCCAGCAGCTTGGGACAGTATCAGCCCCAGCATTTT. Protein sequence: CASSLGQYQPQHF.

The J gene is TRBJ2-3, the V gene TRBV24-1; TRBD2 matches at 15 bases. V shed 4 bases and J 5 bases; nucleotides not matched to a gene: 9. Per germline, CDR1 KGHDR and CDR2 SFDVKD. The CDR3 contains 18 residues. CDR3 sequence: CATSEAGTSGRLGDTQYF. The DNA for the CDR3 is TGTGCCACCAGTGAAGCCGGGACTAGCGGGAGGCTTGGAGATACGCAGTATTTT.